The clone carrying this TCR beta chain came up once. TCRdb called the RT-PCR reads again in MiXCR, with one record for every CDR3 protein. The sample has 860,000 or so distinct CDR3 sequences, about 20% seen once. The sample comes from a study of response to subunit inactivated influenza vaccine. This CDR3 comprises 16 residues. Unmatched junction bases numbered 10, after V lost 5 bases and J lost 5 bases. The V gene's germline CDR1 is SEHNR and CDR2 FQNEAQ (reference sequence). This receptor was taken from a man aged 45-60 years who received an inactivated influenza vaccine. The sample was PBMCs from blood, taken roughly 5 days after vaccination. The J gene is TRBJ2-5, the V gene TRBV7-9, with 11 nucleotides matching TRBD2. The chain's CDR3 is CASSQTSGRGSETQYF. CDR3 nucleotide sequence: TGTGCCAGCAGCCAAACTAGCGGGAGAGGGTCGGAGACCCAGTACTTC. Drawing the rest from reference TRBV7-9 and TRBJ2-5, the complete variable domain is DTGVSQNPRHKITKRGQNVTFRCDPISEHNRLYWYRQTLGQGPEFLTYFQNEAQLEKSRLLSDRFSAERPKGSFSTLEIQRTEQGDSAMYLCASSQTSGRGSETQYFGPGTRLLVL.